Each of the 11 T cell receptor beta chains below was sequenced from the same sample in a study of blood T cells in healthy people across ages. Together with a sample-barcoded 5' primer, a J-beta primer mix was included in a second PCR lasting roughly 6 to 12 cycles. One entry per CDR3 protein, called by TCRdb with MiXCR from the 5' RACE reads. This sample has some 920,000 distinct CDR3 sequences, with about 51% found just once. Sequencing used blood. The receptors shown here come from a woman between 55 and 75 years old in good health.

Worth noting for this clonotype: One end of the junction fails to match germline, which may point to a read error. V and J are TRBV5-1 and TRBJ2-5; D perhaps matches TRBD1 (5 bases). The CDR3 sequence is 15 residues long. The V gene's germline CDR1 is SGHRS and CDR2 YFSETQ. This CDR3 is CVSSLLGANQETQYF. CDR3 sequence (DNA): TGCGTCAGCAGCTTGCTTGGGGCTAATCAAGAGACCCAGTACTTC.

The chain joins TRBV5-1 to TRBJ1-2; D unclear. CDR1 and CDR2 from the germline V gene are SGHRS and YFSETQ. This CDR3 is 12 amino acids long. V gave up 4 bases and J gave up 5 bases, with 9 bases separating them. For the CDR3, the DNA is TGCGCCAGCAGCCCGACAACTTATGGCTACACCTTC. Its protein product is CASSPTTYGYTF.

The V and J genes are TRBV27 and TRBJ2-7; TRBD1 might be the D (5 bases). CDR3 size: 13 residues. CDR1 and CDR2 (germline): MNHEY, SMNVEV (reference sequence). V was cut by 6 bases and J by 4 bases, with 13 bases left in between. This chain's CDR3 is CASRFRTTYEQYF. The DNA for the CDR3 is TGTGCCAGCAGGTTTAGGACAACTTACGAGCAGTACTTC.

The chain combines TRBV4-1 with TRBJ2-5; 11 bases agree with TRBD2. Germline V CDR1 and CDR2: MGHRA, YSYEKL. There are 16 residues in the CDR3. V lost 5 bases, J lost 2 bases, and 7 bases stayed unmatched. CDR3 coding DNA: TGCGCCAGCAGCGAAAGACTAGCGGGAAGGCAAGAGACCCAGTACTTC. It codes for CASSERLAGRQETQYF.

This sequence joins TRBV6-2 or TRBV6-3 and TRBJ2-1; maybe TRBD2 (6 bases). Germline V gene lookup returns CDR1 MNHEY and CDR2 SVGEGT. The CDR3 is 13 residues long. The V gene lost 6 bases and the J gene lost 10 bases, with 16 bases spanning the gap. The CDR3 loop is CASRELAGVEQFF. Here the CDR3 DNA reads TGTGCCAGCAGAGAACTAGCAGGAGTCGAGCAGTTCTTC.

CDR3 in amino acids: CASSVQIANEKLFF. In DNA, the CDR3 is TGTGCCAGCAGTGTTCAGATTGCTAATGAAAAACTGTTTTTT. V gene TRBV28 combines with J gene TRBJ1-4, with D uncertain. V lost 5 bases to trimming and J lost 3 bases, with 10 bases between them. The CDR3 has 14 amino acids. Germline V lookup: CDR1 MDHEN, CDR2 SYDVKM.

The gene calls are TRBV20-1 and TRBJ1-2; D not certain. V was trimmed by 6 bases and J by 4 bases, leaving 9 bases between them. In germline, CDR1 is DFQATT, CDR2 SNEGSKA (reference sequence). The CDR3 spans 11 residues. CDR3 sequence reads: CSAAPPYGYTF. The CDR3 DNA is TGCAGTGCCGCTCCCCCCTATGGCTACACCTTC.

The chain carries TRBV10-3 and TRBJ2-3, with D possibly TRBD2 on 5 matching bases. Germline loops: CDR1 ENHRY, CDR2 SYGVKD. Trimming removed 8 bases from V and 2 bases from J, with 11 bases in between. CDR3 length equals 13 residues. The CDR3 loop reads CAIASGVTDTQYF. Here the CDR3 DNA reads TGTGCCATCGCCAGCGGAGTCACAGATACGCAGTATTTT.

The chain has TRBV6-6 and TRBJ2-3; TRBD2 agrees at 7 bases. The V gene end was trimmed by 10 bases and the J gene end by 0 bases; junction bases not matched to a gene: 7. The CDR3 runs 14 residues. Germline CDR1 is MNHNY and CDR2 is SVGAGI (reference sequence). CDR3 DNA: TGTGCCATCACCCAGCGGGATAGCACAGATACGCAGTATTTT. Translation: CAITQRDSTDTQYF.

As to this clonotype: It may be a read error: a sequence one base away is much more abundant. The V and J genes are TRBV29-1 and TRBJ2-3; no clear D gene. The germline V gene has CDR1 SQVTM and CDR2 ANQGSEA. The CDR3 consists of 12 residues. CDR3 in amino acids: CSAEPSTDTQYF. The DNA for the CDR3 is TGCAGCGCTGAACCCAGCACAGATACGCAGTATTTT.

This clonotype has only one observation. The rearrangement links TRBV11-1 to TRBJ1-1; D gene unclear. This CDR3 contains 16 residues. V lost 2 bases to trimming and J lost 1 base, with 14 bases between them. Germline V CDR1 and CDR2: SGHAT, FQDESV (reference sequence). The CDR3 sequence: CASSLPRAGRNTEAFF. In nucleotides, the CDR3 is TGTGCCAGCAGCTTACCCCGGGCAGGCCGGAACACTGAAGCTTTCTTT.